The subject of this entry is one T cell receptor beta chain. Its antigen is unknown. The data stem from a study of cytomegalovirus exposure and HLA in healthy donors. Study-wide results and caveats: Several of the most significant clusters were apparently associated with common viral pathogens in a later analysis. Cytomegalovirus status was reportedly diagnosed by the classifier with high sensitivity and specificity. In a later analysis, V- and J-gene trimming of beta chains associated with a DCLRE1C missense variant, replicated independently. Reportedly, a later analysis found an Asian-associated ancestry cluster had fewer N-insertions than the roughly 700-donor mean.

Germline V lookup: CDR1 SGHRS, CDR2 YFSETQ. CDR3 size: 14 residues. Trimming took off 2 bases at V and 1 base at J, with 9 bases between the two ends. PCR was performed using 60 Vbeta and 13 Jbeta primers. Sequenced by immunoSEQ multiplex PCR; TCRdb stores in-frame clones only, minus some. The table records around 150,000 clones, 80% of them present only once. The chain has TRBV5-1 and TRBJ1-1; D is unresolved. This TCR came from a man between 40 and 49 years old in good health and CMV-seropositive. Sequences were obtained from PBMCs. CDR3 loop: CASSFANSNTEAFF. CDR3 nucleotide sequence: TGCGCCAGCAGCTTCGCTAATTCGAACACTGAAGCTTTCTTT.